Below are 3 T cell receptor beta chains sequenced from a single sample in a study of cytomegalovirus exposure and HLA in healthy donors. The PCR was carried out with 60 Vbeta primers and 13 Jbeta primers. Libraries were prepared by immunoSEQ multiplex PCR; TCRdb keeps only in-frame clonotypes and omits some of them. This table has just under 150,000 clones, roughly 80% appearing once. Sample: PBMCs. Source of these receptors: a woman younger than 45 in good health and CMV-seronegative.

The chain couples TRBV7-9 to TRBJ1-5, with 7 bases matching TRBD1. CDR3 size: 15 residues. The ends lost 4 bases at V and 4 bases at J; junction bases unmatched: 7. The germline CDR1 and CDR2 sequences are SEHNR and FQNEAQ (reference sequence). The CDR3 DNA sequence: TGTGCCAGCAGCTCAGGGACAGTAGCTAATCAGCCCCAGCATTTT. The encoded protein is CASSSGTVANQPQHF.

This clone was counted once. This chain uses TRBV10-3 with TRBJ2-7, with D possibly matching TRBD1 (5 bases). Germline CDR1 ENHRY, CDR2 SYGVKD. This CDR3 has 14 residues. Trimming stripped 10 bases from V and 0 bases from J, with 16 bases between. The CDR3 bases are TGTGCCACAGCTCAGGGCAGGAGCTCCTACGAGCAGTACTTC. It is translated as CATAQGRSSYEQYF.

This clone has only a few counts. V is TRBV29-1 and J is TRBJ1-4; TRBD1 is a possible D gene (5 bases). V was pared by 6 bases and J by 7 bases, with 15 bases between. The germline V gene encodes CDR1 SQVTM and CDR2 ANQGSEA. The CDR3 consists of 13 residues. The CDR3 DNA follows: TGCAGCGTGGGGCAGGCGGTGGGTGAAAAACTGTTTTTT. Protein sequence: CSVGQAVGEKLFF.